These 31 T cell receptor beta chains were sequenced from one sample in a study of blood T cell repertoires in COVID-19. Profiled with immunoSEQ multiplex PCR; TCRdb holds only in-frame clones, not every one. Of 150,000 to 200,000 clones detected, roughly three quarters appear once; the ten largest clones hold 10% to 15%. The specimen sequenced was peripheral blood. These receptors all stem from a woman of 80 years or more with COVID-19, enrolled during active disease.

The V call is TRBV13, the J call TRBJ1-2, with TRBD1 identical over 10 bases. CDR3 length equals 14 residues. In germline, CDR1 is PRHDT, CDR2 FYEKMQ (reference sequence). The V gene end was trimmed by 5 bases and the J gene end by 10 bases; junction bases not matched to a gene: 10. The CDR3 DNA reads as TGTGCCAGCAGCACCCCAGACAGGGGGCCAGACTACACCTTC. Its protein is CASSTPDRGPDYTF.

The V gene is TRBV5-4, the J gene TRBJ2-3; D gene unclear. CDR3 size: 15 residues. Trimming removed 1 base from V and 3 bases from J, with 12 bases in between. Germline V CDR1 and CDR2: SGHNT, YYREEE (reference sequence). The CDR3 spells CASSLSPERTDTQYF. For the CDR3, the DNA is TGTGCCAGCAGCTTGAGTCCGGAGAGGACAGATACGCAGTATTTT.

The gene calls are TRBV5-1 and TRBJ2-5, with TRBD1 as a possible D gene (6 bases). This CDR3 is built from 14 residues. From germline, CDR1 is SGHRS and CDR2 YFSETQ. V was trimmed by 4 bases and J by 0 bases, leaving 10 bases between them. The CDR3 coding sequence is TGCGCCAGCAGCCGCGGACAGTACCAAGAGACCCAGTACTTC. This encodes CASSRGQYQETQYF.

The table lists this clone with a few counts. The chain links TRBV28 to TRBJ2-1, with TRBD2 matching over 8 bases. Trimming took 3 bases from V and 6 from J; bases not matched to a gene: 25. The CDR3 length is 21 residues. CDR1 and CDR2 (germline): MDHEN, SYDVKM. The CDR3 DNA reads TGTGCCAGCAGTTTTAACCTCCTTTTGATACCTGAAAGCGGGAGTCGCAATGAGCAGTTCTTC. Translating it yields CASSFNLLLIPESGSRNEQFF.

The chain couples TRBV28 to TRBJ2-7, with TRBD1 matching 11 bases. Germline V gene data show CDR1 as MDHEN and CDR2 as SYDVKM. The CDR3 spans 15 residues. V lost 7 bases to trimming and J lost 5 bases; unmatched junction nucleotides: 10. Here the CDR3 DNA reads TGTGCCAGCACGAACCGGGACAGGGGGTTCAACGAGCAGTACTTC. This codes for CASTNRDRGFNEQYF. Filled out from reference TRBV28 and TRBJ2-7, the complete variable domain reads DVKVTQSSRYLVKRTGEKVFLECVQDMDHENMFWYRQDPGLGLRLIYFSYDVKMKEKGDIPEGYSVSREKKERFSLILESASTNQTSMYLCASTNRDRGFNEQYFGPGTRLTVT.

This CDR3 is CASSPAKNIQYF. DNA for the CDR3: TGTGCCAGCAGCCCGGCCAAAAACATTCAGTACTTC. The V call is TRBV28, the J call TRBJ2-4; D unresolved. Germline values: CDR1 MDHEN, CDR2 SYDVKM. CDR3 length equals 12 residues. V shed 6 bases and J shed 1 base, with 4 bases lying between them.

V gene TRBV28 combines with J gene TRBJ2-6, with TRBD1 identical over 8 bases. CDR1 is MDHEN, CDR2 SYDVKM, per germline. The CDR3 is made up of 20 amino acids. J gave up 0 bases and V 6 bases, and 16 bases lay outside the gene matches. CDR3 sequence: CASRARVPTGGISGANVLTF. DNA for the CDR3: TGTGCCAGCAGAGCCCGGGTACCTACAGGGGGTATCTCTGGGGCCAACGTCCTGACTTTC.

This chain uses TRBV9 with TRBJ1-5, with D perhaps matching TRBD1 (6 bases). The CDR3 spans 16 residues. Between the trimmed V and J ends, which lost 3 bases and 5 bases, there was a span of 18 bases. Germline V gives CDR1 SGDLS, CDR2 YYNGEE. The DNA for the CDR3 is TGTGCCAGCAGCGAGGGGTCACAGGGTGTGGATCAGCCCCAGCATTTT. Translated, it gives CASSEGSQGVDQPQHF.

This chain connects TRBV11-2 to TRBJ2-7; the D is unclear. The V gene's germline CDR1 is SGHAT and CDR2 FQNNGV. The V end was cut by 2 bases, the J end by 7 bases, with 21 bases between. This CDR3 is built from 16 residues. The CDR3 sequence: CASSLNKNSGILEQYF. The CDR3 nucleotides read TGTGCCAGCAGCTTAAATAAGAACAGTGGCATCTTAGAGCAGTACTTC.

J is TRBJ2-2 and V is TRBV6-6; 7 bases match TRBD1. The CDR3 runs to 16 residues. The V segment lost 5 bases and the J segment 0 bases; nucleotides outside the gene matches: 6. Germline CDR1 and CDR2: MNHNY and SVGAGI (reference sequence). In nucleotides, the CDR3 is TGTGCCAGCAGTCTCCTACAGGGGACGAACACCGGGGAGCTGTTTTTT. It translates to CASSLLQGTNTGELFF.

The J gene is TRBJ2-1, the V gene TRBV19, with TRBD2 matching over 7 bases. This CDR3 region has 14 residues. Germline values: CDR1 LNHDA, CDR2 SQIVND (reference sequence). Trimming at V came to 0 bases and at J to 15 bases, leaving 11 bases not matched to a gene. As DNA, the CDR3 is TGTGCCAGTAGTATAGAGGGGGGTGGGAGGGCCGTGTTCTTC. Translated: CASSIEGGGRAVFF.

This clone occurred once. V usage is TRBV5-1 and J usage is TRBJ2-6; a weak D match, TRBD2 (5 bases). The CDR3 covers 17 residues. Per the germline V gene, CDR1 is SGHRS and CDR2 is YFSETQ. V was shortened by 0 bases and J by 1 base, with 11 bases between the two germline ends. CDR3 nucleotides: TGCGCCAGCAGCTTGGTTAGCGTAGGGTCTGGGGCCAACGTCCTGACTTTC. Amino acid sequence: CASSLVSVGSGANVLTF. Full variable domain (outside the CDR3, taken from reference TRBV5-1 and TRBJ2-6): KAGVTQTPRYLIKTRGQQVTLSCSPISGHRSVSWYQQTPGQGLQFLFEYFSETQRNKGNFPGRFSGRQFSNSRSEMNVSTLELGDSALYLCASSLVSVGSGANVLTFGAGSRLTVL.

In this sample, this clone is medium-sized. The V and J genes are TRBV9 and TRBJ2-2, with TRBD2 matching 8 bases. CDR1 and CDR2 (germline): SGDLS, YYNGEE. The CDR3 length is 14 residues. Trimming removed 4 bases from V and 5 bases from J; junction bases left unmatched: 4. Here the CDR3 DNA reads TGTGCCAGCAGCCCATCGGGAGGGACCGGGGAGCTGTTTTTT. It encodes CASSPSGGTGELFF.

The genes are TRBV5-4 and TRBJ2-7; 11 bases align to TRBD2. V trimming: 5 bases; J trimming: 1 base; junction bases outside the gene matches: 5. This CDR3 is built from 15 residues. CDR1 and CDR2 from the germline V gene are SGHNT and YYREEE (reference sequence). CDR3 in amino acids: CASRLLAGDSYEQYF. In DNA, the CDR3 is TGTGCCAGCAGGTTACTAGCGGGGGATTCCTACGAGCAGTACTTC.

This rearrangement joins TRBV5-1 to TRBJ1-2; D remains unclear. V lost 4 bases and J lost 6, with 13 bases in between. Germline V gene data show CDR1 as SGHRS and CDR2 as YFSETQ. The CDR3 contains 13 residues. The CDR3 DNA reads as TGCGCCAGCAGCAACAACGGGGAGGATGGCTACACCTTC. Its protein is CASSNNGEDGYTF.

The CDR3 is CASSFRGQDGYTF. The CDR3 nucleotides are TGTGCCAGCAGCTTTAGGGGGCAGGATGGCTACACCTTC. The J gene is TRBJ1-2, the V gene TRBV7-9; 7 bases align to TRBD1. Germline V gene data show CDR1 as SEHNR and CDR2 as FQNEAQ (reference sequence). The CDR3 has 13 amino acids. Losses at the gene ends were 3 bases for V and 6 bases for J; bases not matched to a gene: 4.

In nucleotides, the CDR3 is TGTGCCAGCGCCCCGACGGGGTATGGCTACACCTTC. Protein product: CASAPTGYGYTF. The chain uses TRBV12-3 or TRBV12-4 and TRBJ1-2, with unresolved D. This CDR3 is 12 amino acids long. Trimming cost V 8 bases and J 5 bases, with 12 bases left between them.

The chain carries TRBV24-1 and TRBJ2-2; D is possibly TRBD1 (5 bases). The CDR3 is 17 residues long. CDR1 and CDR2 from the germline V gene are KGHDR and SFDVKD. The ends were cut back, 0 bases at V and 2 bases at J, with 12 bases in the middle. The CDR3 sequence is CATSDLPYQGNTGELFF. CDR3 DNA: TGTGCCACCAGTGATTTGCCCTATCAGGGAAACACCGGGGAGCTGTTTTTT.

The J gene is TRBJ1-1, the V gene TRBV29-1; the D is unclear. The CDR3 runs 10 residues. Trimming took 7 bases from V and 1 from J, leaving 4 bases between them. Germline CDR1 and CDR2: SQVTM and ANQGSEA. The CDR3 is CSAQNTEAFF. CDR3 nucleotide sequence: TGCAGCGCCCAGAACACTGAAGCTTTCTTT.

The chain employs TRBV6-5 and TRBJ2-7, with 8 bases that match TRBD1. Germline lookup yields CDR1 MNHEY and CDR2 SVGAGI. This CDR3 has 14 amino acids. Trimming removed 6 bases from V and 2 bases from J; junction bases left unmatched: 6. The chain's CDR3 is CASSLDRGTYEQYF. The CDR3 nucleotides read TGTGCCAGCAGCCTCGACAGGGGAACCTACGAGCAGTACTTC.

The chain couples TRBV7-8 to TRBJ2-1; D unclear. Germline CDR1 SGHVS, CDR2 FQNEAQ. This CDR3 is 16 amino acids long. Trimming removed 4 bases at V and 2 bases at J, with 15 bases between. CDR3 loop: CASSSKWLDPYNEQFF. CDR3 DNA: TGTGCCAGCAGCTCGAAGTGGCTAGACCCCTACAATGAGCAGTTCTTC.

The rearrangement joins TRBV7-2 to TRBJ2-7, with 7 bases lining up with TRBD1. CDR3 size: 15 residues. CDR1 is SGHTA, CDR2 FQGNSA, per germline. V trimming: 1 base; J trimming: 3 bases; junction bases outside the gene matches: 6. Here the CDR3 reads CASSLGGQTNYEQYF. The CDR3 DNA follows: TGTGCCAGCAGCTTAGGGGGACAGACAAACTACGAGCAGTACTTC.

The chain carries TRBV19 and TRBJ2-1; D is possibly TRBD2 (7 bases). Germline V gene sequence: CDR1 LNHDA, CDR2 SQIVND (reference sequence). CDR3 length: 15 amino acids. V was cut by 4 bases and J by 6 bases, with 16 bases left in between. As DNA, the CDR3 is TGTGCCAGTAGTACAGGGGTGACTAGCATCAATGAGCAGTTCTTC. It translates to CASSTGVTSINEQFF.

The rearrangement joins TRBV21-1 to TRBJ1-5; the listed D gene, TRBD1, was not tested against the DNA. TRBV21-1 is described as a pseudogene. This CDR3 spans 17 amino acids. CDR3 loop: CASSKTTDRGGNQPQHF. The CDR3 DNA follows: TGTGCCAGCAGCAAAACCACTGACAGGGGAGGGAATCAGCCCCAGCATTTT.

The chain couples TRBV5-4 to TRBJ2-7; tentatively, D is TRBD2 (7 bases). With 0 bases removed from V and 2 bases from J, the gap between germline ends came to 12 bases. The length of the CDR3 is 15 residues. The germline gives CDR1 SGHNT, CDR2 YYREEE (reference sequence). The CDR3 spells CASSLAGGQTYEQYF. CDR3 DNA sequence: TGTGCCAGCAGCTTGGCCGGGGGGCAGACCTACGAGCAGTACTTC.

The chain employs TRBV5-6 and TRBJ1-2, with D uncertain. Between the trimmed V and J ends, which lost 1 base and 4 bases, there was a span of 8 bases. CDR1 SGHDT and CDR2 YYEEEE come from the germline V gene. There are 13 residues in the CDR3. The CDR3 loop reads CASSLRNSYGYTF. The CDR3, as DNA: TGTGCCAGCAGCTTGCGGAACAGCTATGGCTACACCTTC.

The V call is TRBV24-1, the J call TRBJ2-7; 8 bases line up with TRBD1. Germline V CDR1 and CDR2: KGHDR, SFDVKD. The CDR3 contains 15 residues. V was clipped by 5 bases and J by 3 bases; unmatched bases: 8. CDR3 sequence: CATSGTTGTGYEQYF. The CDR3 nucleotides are TGTGCCACCAGTGGGACTACCGGGACAGGCTACGAGCAGTACTTC.

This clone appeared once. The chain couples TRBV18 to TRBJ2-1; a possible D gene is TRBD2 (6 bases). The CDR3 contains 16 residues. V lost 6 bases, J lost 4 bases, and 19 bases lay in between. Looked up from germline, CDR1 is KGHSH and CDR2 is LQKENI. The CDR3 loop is CASSGGAGTTYNEQFF. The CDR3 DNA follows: TGTGCCAGCTCGGGCGGGGCCGGGACGACTTACAATGAGCAGTTCTTC.

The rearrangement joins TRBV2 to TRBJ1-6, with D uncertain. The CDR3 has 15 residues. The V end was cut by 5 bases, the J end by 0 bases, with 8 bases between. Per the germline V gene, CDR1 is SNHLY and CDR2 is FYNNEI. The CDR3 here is CASSSRSSYNSPLHF. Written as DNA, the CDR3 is TGTGCCAGCAGTTCACGGAGCTCCTATAATTCACCCCTCCACTTT.

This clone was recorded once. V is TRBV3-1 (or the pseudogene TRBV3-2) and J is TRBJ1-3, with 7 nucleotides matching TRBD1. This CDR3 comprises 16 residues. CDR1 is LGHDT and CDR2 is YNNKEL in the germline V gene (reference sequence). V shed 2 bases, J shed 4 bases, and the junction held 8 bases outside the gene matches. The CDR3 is CASSQFPGGGGNTIYF. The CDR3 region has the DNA TGTGCCAGCAGCCAATTCCCAGGGGGTGGAGGAAACACCATATATTTT.

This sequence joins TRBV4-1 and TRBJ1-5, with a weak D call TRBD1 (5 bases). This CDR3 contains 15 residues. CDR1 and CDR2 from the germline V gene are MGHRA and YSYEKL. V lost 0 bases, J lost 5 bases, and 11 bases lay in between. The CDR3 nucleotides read TGCGCCAGCAGCCAAGATCATGGGGCGGATCAGCCCCAGCATTTT. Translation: CASSQDHGADQPQHF.